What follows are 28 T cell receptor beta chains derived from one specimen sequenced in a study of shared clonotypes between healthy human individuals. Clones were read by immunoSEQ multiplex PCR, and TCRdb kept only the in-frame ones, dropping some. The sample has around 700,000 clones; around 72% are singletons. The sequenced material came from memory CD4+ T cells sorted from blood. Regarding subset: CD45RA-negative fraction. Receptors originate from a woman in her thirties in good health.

The CDR3 region is CASGEGPYEQYF. Written as DNA, the CDR3 is TGCGCCAGCGGGGAGGGCCCCTACGAGCAGTACTTC. The chain recombines TRBV5-1 with TRBJ2-7; 7 bases align to TRBD2. V was clipped by 7 bases and J by 2 bases; unmatched bases: 3. CDR3 length: 12 residues. The germline CDR1 and CDR2 sequences are SGHRS and YFSETQ.

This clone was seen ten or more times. CDR3 sequence: CASSWGQGGEKLFF. CDR3 nucleotide sequence: TGTGCCAGCAGCTGGGGACAGGGAGGCGAAAAACTGTTTTTT. The V call is TRBV7-9, the J call TRBJ1-4; 9 bases are shared with TRBD1. CDR1 and CDR2 (germline): SEHNR, FQNEAQ (reference sequence). Germline trimming cut 4 bases from V and 8 bases from J; bases unmatched to any gene: 5. This CDR3 contains 14 residues.

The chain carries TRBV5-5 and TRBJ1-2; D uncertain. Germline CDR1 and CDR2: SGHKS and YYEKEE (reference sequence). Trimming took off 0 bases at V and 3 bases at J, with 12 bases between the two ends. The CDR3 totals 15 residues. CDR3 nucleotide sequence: TGTGCCAGCAGCTTGGACGGCAGCGCTTACTATGGCTACACCTTC. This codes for CASSLDGSAYYGYTF.

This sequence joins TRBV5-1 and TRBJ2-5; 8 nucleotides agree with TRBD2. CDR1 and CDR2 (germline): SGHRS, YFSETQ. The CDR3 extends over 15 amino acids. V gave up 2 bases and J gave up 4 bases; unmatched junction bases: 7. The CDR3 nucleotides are TGCGCCAGCAGCTTCTCCTCAGGGACTAGAGAGACCCAGTACTTC. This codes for CASSFSSGTRETQYF.

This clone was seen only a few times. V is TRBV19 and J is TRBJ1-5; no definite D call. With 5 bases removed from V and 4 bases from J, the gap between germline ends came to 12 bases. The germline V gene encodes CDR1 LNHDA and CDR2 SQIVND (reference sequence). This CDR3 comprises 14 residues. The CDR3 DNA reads TGTGCCAGTAGTCGATTAGGAGGGAATCAGCCCCAGCATTTT. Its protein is CASSRLGGNQPQHF.

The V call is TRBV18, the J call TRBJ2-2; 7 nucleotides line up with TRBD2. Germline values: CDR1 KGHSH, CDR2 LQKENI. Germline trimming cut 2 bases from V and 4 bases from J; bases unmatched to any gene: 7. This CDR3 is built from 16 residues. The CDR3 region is CASSPAGVEITGELFF. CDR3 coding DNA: TGTGCCAGCTCACCAGCGGGAGTAGAAATCACCGGGGAGCTGTTTTTT. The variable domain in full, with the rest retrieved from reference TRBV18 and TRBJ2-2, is NAGVMQNPRHLVRRRGQEARLRCSPMKGHSHVYWYRQLPEEGLKFMVYLQKENIIDESGMPKERFSAEFPKEGPSILRIQQVVRGDSAAYFCASSPAGVEITGELFFGEGSRLTVL.

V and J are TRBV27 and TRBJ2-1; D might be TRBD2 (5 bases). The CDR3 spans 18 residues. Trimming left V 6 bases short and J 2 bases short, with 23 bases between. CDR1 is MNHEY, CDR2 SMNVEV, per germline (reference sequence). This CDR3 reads CASRSLVSWRAAYNEQFF. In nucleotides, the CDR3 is TGTGCCAGCAGAAGTTTAGTGTCTTGGCGGGCCGCCTACAATGAGCAGTTCTTC.

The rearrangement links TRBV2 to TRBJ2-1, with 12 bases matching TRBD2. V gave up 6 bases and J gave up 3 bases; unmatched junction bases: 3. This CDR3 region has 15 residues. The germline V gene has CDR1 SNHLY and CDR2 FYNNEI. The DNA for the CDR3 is TGTGCCAGCAGCATGGGACTAGCGGGCTACAATGAGCAGTTCTTC. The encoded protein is CASSMGLAGYNEQFF.

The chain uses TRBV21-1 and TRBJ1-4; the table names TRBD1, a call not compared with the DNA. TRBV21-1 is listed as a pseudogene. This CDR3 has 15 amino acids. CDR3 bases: TGTGCCAGCTCACCACAAGGGACAGCTAATGAAAAACTGTTTTTT. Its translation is CASSPQGTANEKLFF.

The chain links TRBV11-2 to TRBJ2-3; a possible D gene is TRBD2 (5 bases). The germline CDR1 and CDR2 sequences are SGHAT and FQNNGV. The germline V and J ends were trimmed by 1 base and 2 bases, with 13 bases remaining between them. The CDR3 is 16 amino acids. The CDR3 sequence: CASSLASGATTDTQYF. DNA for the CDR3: TGTGCCAGCAGCTTAGCCAGCGGAGCCACCACAGATACGCAGTATTTT.

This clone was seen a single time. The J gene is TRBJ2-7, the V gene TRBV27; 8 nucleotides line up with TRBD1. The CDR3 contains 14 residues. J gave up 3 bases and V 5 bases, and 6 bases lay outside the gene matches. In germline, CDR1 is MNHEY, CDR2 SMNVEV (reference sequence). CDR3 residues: CASSGRGRFYEQYF. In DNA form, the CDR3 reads TGTGCCAGCAGTGGCAGGGGGCGTTTCTACGAGCAGTACTTC.

CDR3 region: CASSDSDRPDTQYF. The CDR3 DNA reads as TGCGCCAGCAGTGACAGTGACCGCCCAGATACGCAGTATTTT. J is TRBJ2-3 and V is TRBV10-1, with D unclear. Germline V gene data show CDR1 as WNHNN and CDR2 as SYGVQD (reference sequence). This CDR3 comprises 14 residues. V was cut by 3 bases and J by 4 bases, with 11 bases left in between.

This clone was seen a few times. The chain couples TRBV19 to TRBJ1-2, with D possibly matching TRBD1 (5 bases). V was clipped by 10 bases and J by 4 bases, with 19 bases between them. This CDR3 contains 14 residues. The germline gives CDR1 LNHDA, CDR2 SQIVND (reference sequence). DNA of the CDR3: TGTGCCACCACCCCCCAGGGACTGGGCTATGGCTACACCTTC. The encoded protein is CATTPQGLGYGYTF.

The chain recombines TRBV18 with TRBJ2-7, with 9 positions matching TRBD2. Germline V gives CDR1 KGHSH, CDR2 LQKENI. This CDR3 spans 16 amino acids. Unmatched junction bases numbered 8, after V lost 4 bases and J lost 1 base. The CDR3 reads CASSLGGRATSYEQYF. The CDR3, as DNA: TGTGCCAGCTCACTTGGCGGGAGGGCTACGTCCTACGAGCAGTACTTC.

CDR3 in amino acids: CASSTRDRLDEQFF. CDR3 sequence (DNA): TGTGCCAGTAGTACCCGGGACAGGCTCGATGAGCAGTTCTTC. The rearrangement uses TRBV19 and TRBJ2-1, with 8 bases fitting TRBD1. V shed 4 bases, J shed 8 bases, and the junction held 7 bases outside the gene matches. CDR3 size: 14 residues. From germline, CDR1 is LNHDA and CDR2 SQIVND (reference sequence).

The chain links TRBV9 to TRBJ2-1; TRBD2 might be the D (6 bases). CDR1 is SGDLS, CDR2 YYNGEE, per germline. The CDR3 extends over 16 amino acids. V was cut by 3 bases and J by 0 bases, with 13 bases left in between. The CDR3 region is CASSADYSSSYNEQFF. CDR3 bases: TGTGCCAGCAGCGCGGACTACTCAAGCTCCTACAATGAGCAGTTCTTC.

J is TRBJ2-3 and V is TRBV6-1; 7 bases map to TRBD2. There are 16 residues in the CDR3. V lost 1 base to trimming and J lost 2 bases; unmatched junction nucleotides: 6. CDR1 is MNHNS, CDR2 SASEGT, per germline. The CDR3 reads CASSEGVGRTTDTQYF. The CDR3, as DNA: TGTGCCAGCAGTGAAGGCGTCGGGAGGACCACAGATACGCAGTATTTT.

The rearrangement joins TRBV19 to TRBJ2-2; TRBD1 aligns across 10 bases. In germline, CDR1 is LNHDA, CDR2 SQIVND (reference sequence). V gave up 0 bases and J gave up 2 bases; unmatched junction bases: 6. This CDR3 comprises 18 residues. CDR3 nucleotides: TGTGCCAGTAGTATAGAGGGGACAGGGGTCGGTAACACCGGGGAGCTGTTTTTT. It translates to CASSIEGTGVGNTGELFF.

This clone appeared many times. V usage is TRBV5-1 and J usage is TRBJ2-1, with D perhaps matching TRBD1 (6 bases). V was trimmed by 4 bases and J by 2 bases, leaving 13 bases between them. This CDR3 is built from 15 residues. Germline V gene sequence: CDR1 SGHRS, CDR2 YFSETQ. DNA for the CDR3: TGCGCCAGCAGCGCGGACAGCAGGGCCTACAATGAGCAGTTCTTC. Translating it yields CASSADSRAYNEQFF.

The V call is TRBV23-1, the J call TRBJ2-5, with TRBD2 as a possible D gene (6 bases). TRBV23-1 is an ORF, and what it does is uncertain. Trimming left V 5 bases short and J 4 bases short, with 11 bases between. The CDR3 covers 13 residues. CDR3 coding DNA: TGCGCCAGCAGTTTTCTGGGGGGAGAGACCCAGTACTTC. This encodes CASSFLGGETQYF.

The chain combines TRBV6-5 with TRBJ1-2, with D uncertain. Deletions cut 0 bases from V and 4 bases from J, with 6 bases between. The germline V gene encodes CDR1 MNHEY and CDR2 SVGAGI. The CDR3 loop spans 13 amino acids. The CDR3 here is CASSYSGGYGYTF. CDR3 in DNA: TGTGCCAGCAGTTACTCTGGAGGCTATGGCTACACCTTC.

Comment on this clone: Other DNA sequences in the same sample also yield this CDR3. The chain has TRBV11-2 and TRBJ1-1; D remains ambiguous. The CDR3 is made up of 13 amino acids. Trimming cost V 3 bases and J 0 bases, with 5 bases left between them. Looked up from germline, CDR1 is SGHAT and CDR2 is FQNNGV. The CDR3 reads CASSFSLNTEAFF. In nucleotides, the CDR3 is TGTGCCAGCAGCTTTAGTTTGAACACTGAAGCTTTCTTT.

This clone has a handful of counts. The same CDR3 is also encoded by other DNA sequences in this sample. As DNA, the CDR3 is TGTGCCAGCAGTTCAGACAGGGTGGGGACTGAAGCTTTCTTT. It is translated as CASSSDRVGTEAFF. This chain uses TRBV28 with TRBJ1-1; 7 bases agree with TRBD1. This CDR3 spans 14 amino acids. V was clipped by 4 bases and J by 5 bases; unmatched bases: 7. Germline V gives CDR1 MDHEN, CDR2 SYDVKM.

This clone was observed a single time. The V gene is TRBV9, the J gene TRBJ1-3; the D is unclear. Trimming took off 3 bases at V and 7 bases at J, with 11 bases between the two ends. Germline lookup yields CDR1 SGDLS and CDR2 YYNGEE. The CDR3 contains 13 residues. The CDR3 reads CASSDYMGNTIYF. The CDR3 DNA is TGTGCCAGCAGCGATTACATGGGGAACACCATATATTTT.

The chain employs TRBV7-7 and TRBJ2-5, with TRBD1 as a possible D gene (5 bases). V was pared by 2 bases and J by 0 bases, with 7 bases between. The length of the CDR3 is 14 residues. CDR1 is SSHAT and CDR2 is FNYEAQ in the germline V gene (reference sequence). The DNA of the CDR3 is TGTGCCAGCAGCTTATCAGGGTACCAAGAGACCCAGTACTTC. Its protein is CASSLSGYQETQYF.

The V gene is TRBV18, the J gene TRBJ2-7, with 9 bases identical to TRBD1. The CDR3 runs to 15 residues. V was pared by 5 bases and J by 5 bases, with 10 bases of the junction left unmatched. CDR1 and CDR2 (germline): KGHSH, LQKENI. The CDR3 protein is CASSSGTGWNDEQYF. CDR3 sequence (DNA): TGTGCCAGCTCATCTGGGACAGGGTGGAACGACGAGCAGTACTTC.

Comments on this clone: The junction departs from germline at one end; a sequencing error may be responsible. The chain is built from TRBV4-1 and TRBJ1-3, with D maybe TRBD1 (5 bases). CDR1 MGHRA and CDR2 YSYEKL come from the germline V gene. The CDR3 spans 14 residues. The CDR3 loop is CASSKEGMGNTIYF. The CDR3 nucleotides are TGCGCCAGCAGCAAAGAGGGGATGGGAAACACCATATATTTT.

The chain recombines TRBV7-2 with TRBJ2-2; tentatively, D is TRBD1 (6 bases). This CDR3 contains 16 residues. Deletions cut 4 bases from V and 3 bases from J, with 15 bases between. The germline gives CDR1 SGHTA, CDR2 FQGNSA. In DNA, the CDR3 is TGTGCCAGCAGCTCAGAACTGGGGGCGGACACCGGGGAGCTGTTTTTT. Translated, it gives CASSSELGADTGELFF.